The source of this T cell receptor (beta chain) is a study of cytomegalovirus exposure and HLA in healthy donors. For the study at large: In a previous analysis, 100 million to 140 million unique TCR beta sequences were found from 150 million to 200 million T cells.

In the case of this clone: Antigen unknown.

PCR was performed using 60 Vbeta and 13 Jbeta primers. Produced via immunoSEQ multiplex PCR; TCRdb's table is partial and in-frame only. The sample shows approximately 160,000 clones, over 70% of them seen only once. Study-wide findings and caveats: Later analysis identified a missense DCLRE1C variant that was linked to TCR beta V- and J-gene trimming. Reports credit the classifier with highly specific, highly sensitive diagnosis of cytomegalovirus status. In a later analysis, common viral pathogens appeared linked to several of the most significant clusters.

The TCR was taken from a woman younger than 45 in good health and CMV-seropositive. Sequenced: PBMCs.

The CDR3 spells CATSRTTGARETQYF. Written as DNA, the CDR3 is TGTGCCACCAGCAGAACGACAGGGGCCAGGGAGACCCAGTACTTC. The chain is built from TRBV15 and TRBJ2-5, with TRBD1 matching 8 bases. CDR3 length: 15 residues. The germline V gene encodes CDR1 LNHNV and CDR2 YYDKDF (reference sequence). The J segment lost 5 bases and the V segment lost 2 bases, leaving 7 bases of the junction unmatched.